The present entry profiles one T cell receptor beta chain with its context. What it binds is not known. This sample was included in a study of T cell responses to AZD1222 COVID-19 vaccine. The CDR3 spans 16 residues. Germline trimming cut 1 base from V and 9 bases from J; bases unmatched to any gene: 13. Germline CDR1 is SGHKS and CDR2 is YYEKEE (reference sequence). TCRdb's copy holds only in-frame clones and misses some; the assay was immunoSEQ multiplex PCR. The data hold roughly 150,000 clones, with roughly 90% observed a single time. Study-wide findings and caveats: Among AZD1222 vaccinees, only six were seropositive at baseline.

The rearrangement uses TRBV5-5 and TRBJ2-1, with TRBD2 identical over 7 bases. The clonotype originates from an adult in good health. The source material was peripheral blood, sampled on day 0 of AZD1222 vaccination. CDR3: CASSLYLGGRGGEQFF. CDR3 in DNA: TGTGCCAGCAGCTTGTACCTGGGAGGGCGGGGAGGTGAGCAGTTCTTC.